Listed here are 14 T cell receptor beta chains from one sample, sequenced in a study of blood T cell repertoires in COVID-19. The repertoire was sequenced with immunoSEQ multiplex PCR; TCRdb's copy has only in-frame clones and lacks some. The profile shows around 330,000 clones, around 90% of them singletons. Sample: PBMCs or T cells enriched from blood (not recorded which). All receptors derive from a man in his 60s who had recovered from COVID-19.

This chain joins TRBV7-3 and TRBJ2-5, with a possible D match to TRBD1 (5 bases). The V gene lost 1 base and the J gene lost 2 bases, with 5 bases spanning the gap. From germline, CDR1 is SGHTA and CDR2 FQGTGA. CDR3 length: 13 residues. The CDR3 coding sequence is TGTGCCAGCAGCTTAAACAGGCAAGAGACCCAGTACTTC. As protein: CASSLNRQETQYF.

The J gene is TRBJ1-5, the V gene TRBV7-9; no clear D. Per germline, CDR1 SEHNR and CDR2 FQNEAQ (reference sequence). CDR3 size: 13 residues. Trimming took off 5 bases at V and 7 bases at J, with 12 bases between the two ends. In nucleotides, the CDR3 is TGTGCCAGCAGCAAGACACAGCAGCAGCCCCAGCATTTT. Amino acid sequence: CASSKTQQQPQHF.

This clone was counted a few times. The chain uses TRBV3-1 (or the pseudogene TRBV3-2) and TRBJ1-2; tentative D call: TRBD1 (5 bases). Germline CDR1 and CDR2: LGHDT and YNNKEL (reference sequence). Trimming took 8 bases from V and 10 from J, leaving 17 bases between them. This CDR3 comprises 12 residues. Here the CDR3 DNA reads TGTGCCAGCGGCTACAGTATGGGGCACTACACCTTC. Translated, it gives CASGYSMGHYTF.

This clone has a single count. The chain joins TRBV7-3 to TRBJ2-3; D is possibly TRBD2 (6 bases). The CDR3 consists of 14 residues. Germline V gene data show CDR1 as SGHTA and CDR2 as FQGTGA. The V gene lost 3 bases and the J gene lost 2 bases, with 9 bases spanning the gap. The CDR3 reads CASSLAGLTDTQYF. The CDR3 region has the DNA TGTGCCAGCAGCTTGGCGGGGCTCACAGATACGCAGTATTTT. The full variable domain, its missing parts supplied by reference TRBV7-3 and TRBJ2-3, is GAGVSQTPSNKVTEKGKYVELRCDPISGHTALYWYRQSLGQGPEFLIYFQGTGAADDSGLPNDRFFAVRPEGSVSTLKIQRTERGDSAVYLCASSLAGLTDTQYFGPGTRLTVL.

This rearrangement joins TRBV3-1 (or the pseudogene TRBV3-2) to TRBJ2-3; possibly TRBD2 for D (6 bases). The CDR3 loop spans 18 amino acids. Per the germline V gene, CDR1 is LGHDT and CDR2 is YNNKEL (reference sequence). V lost 0 bases and J lost 1, with 17 bases in between. CDR3 in DNA: TGTGCCAGCAGCCAAGATGGGGGGAGGAGAGAGGGCACAGATACGCAGTATTTT. Residues: CASSQDGGRREGTDTQYF.

This clone was found once. Here the CDR3 DNA reads TGTGCCAGCAGCTTGGCTGGCACTGAAGCTTTCTTT. This codes for CASSLAGTEAFF. V gene TRBV7-9 combines with J gene TRBJ1-1; D remains ambiguous. Trimming stripped 3 bases from V and 4 bases from J, with 6 bases between. Germline V gene data show CDR1 as SEHNR and CDR2 as FQNEAQ (reference sequence). The CDR3 runs 12 residues.

The gene calls are TRBV9 and TRBJ2-7; TRBD2 agrees at 7 bases. Losses at the gene ends were 7 bases for V and 4 bases for J; bases not matched to a gene: 11. The CDR3 totals 14 residues. Germline V lookup: CDR1 SGDLS, CDR2 YYNGEE. CDR3 bases: TGTGCCAGCTCCGGGGGAGGGGTAGGGTACGAGCAGTACTTC. Amino acids: CASSGGGVGYEQYF.

This chain links TRBV5-6 with TRBJ2-1, with 7 bases aligning to TRBD1. This CDR3 has 15 amino acids. The junction had 9 bases not matched to a gene; V was cut back by 2 bases and J by 7 bases. Germline assignment: CDR1 SGHDT and CDR2 YYEEEE. The CDR3 region has the DNA TGTGCCAGCAGCTTTCTACACAGGGGAAGGAATGAGCAGTTCTTC. It encodes CASSFLHRGRNEQFF.

This rearrangement joins TRBV6-5 to TRBJ2-1; D remains ambiguous. Germline assignment: CDR1 MNHEY and CDR2 SVGAGI. With 0 bases removed from V and 5 bases from J, the gap between germline ends came to 5 bases. The CDR3 has 13 residues. The CDR3 sequence is CASSYSENNEQFF. As DNA, the CDR3 is TGTGCCAGCAGTTACTCGGAGAACAATGAGCAGTTCTTC.

This CDR3 reads CASQQGAGLEKLFF. CDR3 nucleotides: TGTGCCAGTCAACAGGGGGCTGGGCTGGAAAAACTGTTTTTT. The J gene is TRBJ1-4, the V gene TRBV18, with TRBD1 matching over 9 bases. Trimming removed 9 bases from V and 8 bases from J; junction bases left unmatched: 10. This CDR3 comprises 14 residues. From germline, CDR1 is KGHSH and CDR2 LQKENI.

This rearrangement joins TRBV27 to TRBJ2-7, with D possibly being TRBD1 (5 bases). CDR3 size: 12 residues. V was clipped by 8 bases and J by 2 bases, with 10 bases between them. Germline CDR1 MNHEY, CDR2 SMNVEV (reference sequence). This CDR3 reads CASHRSPYEQYF. Here the CDR3 DNA reads TGTGCCAGCCACAGGAGTCCCTACGAGCAGTACTTC.

The DNA for the CDR3 is TGTGCCAGCAGTAACCAGCGGGGGGCAGATACGCAGTATTTT. It specifies CASSNQRGADTQYF. The chain joins TRBV6-2 or TRBV6-3 to TRBJ2-3; 9 bases match TRBD2. Germline V gives CDR1 MNHEY, CDR2 SVGEGT. V lost 5 bases, J lost 4 bases, and 4 bases stayed unmatched. There are 14 residues in the CDR3.

J is TRBJ2-1 and V is TRBV24-1; TRBD1 matches 8 bases. This CDR3 has 16 amino acids. Germline trimming cut 5 bases from V and 6 bases from J; bases unmatched to any gene: 11. CDR1 and CDR2 (germline): KGHDR, SFDVKD. In DNA, the CDR3 is TGTGCCACCAGTGGCCGACAGGGGTTAATTAGCAATGAGCAGTTCTTC. Encoded protein: CATSGRQGLISNEQFF.

The rearrangement links TRBV5-1 to TRBJ1-3, with D perhaps matching TRBD1 (5 bases). Germline CDR1 and CDR2: SGHRS and YFSETQ. This CDR3 comprises 16 residues. Trimming took off 4 bases at V and 2 bases at J, with 16 bases between the two ends. CDR3 sequence reads: CASSESGLITGNTIYF. Written as DNA, the CDR3 is TGCGCCAGCAGCGAGTCAGGGTTAATAACTGGAAACACCATATATTTT.